This TCR beta chain is drawn from a study of lung T cells in sarcoidosis with Löfgren's syndrome (dated 2017 in TCRdb). Regarding the complete study: Sarcoidosis was described as a granulomatous, mainly pulmonary disease marked by CD4+ T cell accumulation in bronchoalveolar lavage fluid. The repertoire analyses concentrated on Lofgren's syndrome patients.

CDR1 and CDR2 are read off the germline V gene as MDHEN and SYDVKM. Inclusive of the bounding cysteine and phenylalanine, the CDR3 is 15 residues long. The read is trimmed to its CDR3 DNA, 45 bases read in frame from base 1. Sequencing instrument: Illumina MiSeq. TCRdb handled the public reads itself, with Q25 trimming in fastp and clone calling in MiXCR, and kept productive beta chains. When rows share a CDR3 protein, they turn into one entry using the most common DNA and genes. In this sample the table shows roughly 450 distinct CDR3 sequences, roughly 30% of which occur a single time. The top ten clones comprise under 20% of the sample. What the authors observed across the whole study: CDR3 motifs in TRAV12-1 and TRBV2 were reported to be shared across several Lofgren's syndrome patients, which suggests public CD4+ TCR repertoires. The study only suggested recognition of a sarcoidosis-associated antigen, and the antigen remained putative and unidentified. In Lofgren's syndrome patients, relative to control subjects, TRAV12-1 and TRBV2 were reported to be the most expanded V gene segments. In alphabeta pairing analysis, TRAV12-1 preferentially paired with TRBV2, and these paired TCRs showed CDR3 homology.

About this clonotype: The antigen it recognizes is unknown. Compared with germline, one end of the junction differs, possibly owing to a read error.

TCR repertoires were profiled from CD4+ T cells obtained by bronchoalveolar lavage. The chain uses TRBV28 and TRBJ1-4; TRBD1 could be the D gene, as 5 bases match. The sequencing sample was made of CD4+ T cells from bronchoalveolar lavage. The source of this sequence is a human donor with sarcoidosis (Löfgren's syndrome or another form), or a control subject (not recorded which). The sequence in DNA is TGTGCCAGCAGTCACGGGGGTCCTTCTAATAAAAAACTGTCTTTT. It codes for CASSHGGPSNKKLSF.